This TCR beta chain originates from a study of blood T cell repertoires in COVID-19. The CDR3 has 15 residues. Germline loops: CDR1 SGHTA, CDR2 FQGNSA. The V end was cut by 4 bases, the J end by 5 bases, with 17 bases between. Sequenced by immunoSEQ multiplex PCR; TCRdb stores in-frame clones only, minus some. This table has about 180,000 clones, roughly 85% appearing once. This rearrangement joins TRBV7-2 to TRBJ1-1; maybe TRBD1 (5 bases). This clonotype was sampled from a man aged 55 to 69 who had recovered from COVID-19. Sequences were obtained from PBMCs or T cells enriched from blood (not recorded which). CDR3 bases: TGTGCCAGCAGCTCTGGCGGGGCCCCTAAGACTGAAGCTTTCTTT. Translating gives CASSSGGAPKTEAFF.